The 7 T cell receptor beta chains listed next were all sequenced from one sample in a study of radiation and T cells in renal cell carcinoma. Libraries were prepared by immunoSEQ multiplex PCR; TCRdb keeps only in-frame clonotypes and omits some of them. The table lists about 88,000 clones, less than 90% of them singletons, with under 9.5% in the top ten. Described time point: baseline pretreatment blood. The treatment denotes: 15 Gy SBRT to primary tumor, nephrectomy 4 weeks later. The sequencing used blood, collected from a patient whose treatment included radiotherapy and nephrectomy. All receptors come from a man aged 50 to 59 with renal cell carcinoma.

The gene calls are TRBV6-6 and TRBJ1-6; D remains ambiguous. Germline loops: CDR1 MNHNY, CDR2 SVGAGI (reference sequence). V was clipped by 2 bases and J by 8 bases, with 13 bases between them. This CDR3 has 15 residues. CDR3 DNA: TGTGCCAGCAGTTACAATGGTGTCAGAGATTCACCCCTCCACTTT. Protein: CASSYNGVRDSPLHF.

The CDR3 bases are TGTGCCAGCAGCTTAGATCGGGGGACTACGCAGTATTTT. Its protein is CASSLDRGTTQYF. The rearrangement uses TRBV11-2 and TRBJ2-3, with D possibly being TRBD2 (6 bases). The ends were cut back, 0 bases at V and 8 bases at J, with 9 bases in the middle. Germline V CDR1 and CDR2: SGHAT, FQNNGV. The CDR3 has 13 residues.

The CDR3 spells CASSVSHSGANVLTF. CDR3 sequence (DNA): TGTGCCAGCAGCGTCAGCCACTCTGGGGCCAACGTCCTGACTTTC. V is TRBV9 and J is TRBJ2-6; no clear D. The CDR3 consists of 15 residues. V was clipped by 2 bases and J by 0 bases, with 6 bases between them. The germline gives CDR1 SGDLS, CDR2 YYNGEE.

The J gene is TRBJ2-7, the V gene TRBV25-1; D is perhaps TRBD1 (6 bases). There are 11 residues in the CDR3. CDR1 MGHDK and CDR2 SYGVNS come from the germline V gene. V dropped 8 bases and J dropped 7 bases, with 12 bases sitting between them. CDR3 sequence reads: CASSWTDEQYF. In nucleotides, the CDR3 is TGTGCCAGCTCTTGGACAGATGAGCAGTACTTC.

The chain uses TRBV10-3 and TRBJ1-2; 9 bases map to TRBD1. This CDR3 comprises 14 residues. Germline assignment: CDR1 ENHRY and CDR2 SYGVKD. J lost 8 bases, V lost 2 bases, and 6 bases had no gene match. The CDR3 coding sequence is TGTGCCATCAGTGAGACAGGGGGCCTGGACGGCTACACCTTC. Translated: CAISETGGLDGYTF.

The chain links TRBV6-1 to TRBJ2-3, with 10 bases identical to TRBD2. The CDR3 runs to 15 residues. V lost 7 bases and J lost 4; bases outside the gene matches: 8. The germline gives CDR1 MNHNS, CDR2 SASEGT. The CDR3 reads CASTVAGGRADTQYF. Written as DNA, the CDR3 is TGTGCCAGCACCGTAGCGGGGGGTCGTGCAGATACGCAGTATTTT.

The chain couples TRBV5-1 to TRBJ2-1, with 9 bases fitting TRBD2. Germline V gives CDR1 SGHRS, CDR2 YFSETQ. The CDR3 runs to 15 residues. Losses at the gene ends were 2 bases for V and 4 bases for J; bases not matched to a gene: 4. CDR3 amino acids: CASSFSSGGYNEQFF. The DNA for the CDR3 is TGCGCCAGCAGCTTTAGTAGCGGGGGTTACAATGAGCAGTTCTTC.